Following are 15 T cell receptor beta chains from one sample sequenced in a study of T cell responses to AZD1222 COVID-19 vaccine. Using immunoSEQ multiplex PCR, the repertoire was profiled, and TCRdb retains in-frame clones only, with some absent. The top ten clones hold approximately 10% of a sample with about 180,000 clones, 88% of them seen once. Source: peripheral blood, taken 28 days after the second AZD1222 dose. These receptors all come from an adult who received the AZD1222 COVID-19 vaccine.

The chain recombines TRBV6-4 with TRBJ2-3; D is perhaps TRBD1 (5 bases). This CDR3 comprises 14 residues. CDR1 and CDR2 from the germline V gene are MRHNA and SNTAGT. V lost 3 bases, J lost 7 bases, and 14 bases lay in between. CDR3 DNA sequence: TGTGCCAGCAGTGAATCCCAGGGCCGTAATACGCAGTATTTT. It translates to CASSESQGRNTQYF.

The V and J genes are TRBV6-6 and TRBJ2-5; TRBD1 agrees at 8 bases. CDR3 length equals 14 residues. CDR1 MNHNY and CDR2 SVGAGI come from the germline V gene (reference sequence). J lost 2 bases, V lost 5 bases, and 4 bases had no gene match. CDR3 nucleotide sequence: TGTGCCAGCAGTGGACAGGGCGCACAAGAGACCCAGTACTTC. Protein product: CASSGQGAQETQYF.

This sequence joins TRBV3-1 (or the pseudogene TRBV3-2) and TRBJ1-6; D remains unclear. CDR1 LGHDT and CDR2 YNNKEL come from the germline V gene (reference sequence). Trimming took off 0 bases at V and 9 bases at J, with 9 bases between the two ends. The CDR3 is 14 residues long. CDR3 bases: TGTGCCAGCAGCCAAGAGATTAGATCTTCACCCCTCCACTTT. The encoded protein is CASSQEIRSSPLHF.

This clone was detected once. J is TRBJ1-1 and V is TRBV9; D unclear. Germline CDR1 and CDR2: SGDLS and YYNGEE. Trimming took 0 bases from V and 0 from J, leaving 9 bases between them. The CDR3 has 15 amino acids. This chain's CDR3 is CASSVAQSMNTEAFF. CDR3 nucleotides: TGTGCCAGCAGCGTAGCCCAGAGCATGAACACTGAAGCTTTCTTT.

J is TRBJ1-1 and V is TRBV19; tentative D call: TRBD1 (6 bases). Per the germline V gene, CDR1 is LNHDA and CDR2 is SQIVND (reference sequence). CDR3 size: 17 residues. V was shortened by 3 bases and J by 7 bases, with 24 bases between the two germline ends. CDR3 sequence: CASSMGPTSTGKGEAFF. In DNA form, the CDR3 reads TGTGCCAGTAGTATGGGCCCGACGTCTACAGGGAAAGGTGAAGCTTTCTTT.

The chain joins TRBV7-3 to TRBJ2-3; maybe TRBD2 (6 bases). From germline, CDR1 is SGHTA and CDR2 FQGTGA. This CDR3 is built from 13 residues. V was cut by 4 bases and J by 3 bases, with 8 bases left in between. CDR3 region: CASSSDYTDTQYF. In DNA form, the CDR3 reads TGTGCCAGCAGCTCGGACTATACAGATACGCAGTATTTT.

V gene TRBV27 combines with J gene TRBJ2-7; 7 bases are shared with TRBD1. V lost 3 bases to trimming and J lost 2 bases; unmatched junction nucleotides: 7. The CDR3 has 15 residues. The germline CDR1 and CDR2 sequences are MNHEY and SMNVEV (reference sequence). CDR3 loop: CASSFLTGLAYEQYF. The CDR3 bases are TGTGCCAGCAGTTTTCTGACAGGGTTGGCCTACGAGCAGTACTTC.

Worth noting for this clone: A much larger clone differs from this one at a single base, so this may be a read error. The V call is TRBV7-2, the J call TRBJ2-3; 7 nucleotides align to TRBD2. The CDR3 is 14 residues long. The V gene's germline CDR1 is SGHTA and CDR2 FQGNSA. V shed 0 bases, J shed 5 bases, and the junction held 2 bases outside the gene matches. The CDR3 sequence: CASSLAGGKDTQYF. Written as DNA, the CDR3 is TGTGCCAGCAGCTTAGCGGGGGGGAAAGATACGCAGTATTTT.

The chain links TRBV6-1 to TRBJ1-5; TRBD1 matches at 7 bases. Germline trimming cut 0 bases from V and 7 bases from J; bases unmatched to any gene: 6. The CDR3 loop spans 15 amino acids. In germline, CDR1 is MNHNS, CDR2 SASEGT. The CDR3 bases are TGTGCCAGCAGTGAAGCGGGGGGACAGAAGCAGCCCCAGCATTTT. Amino acid sequence: CASSEAGGQKQPQHF.

This clone was found once. The chain employs TRBV5-1 and TRBJ1-2; D uncertain. V lost 0 bases and J 6 bases, leaving 9 bases between the germline ends. This CDR3 region has 13 residues. Germline V lookup: CDR1 SGHRS, CDR2 YFSETQ. CDR3 residues: CASSLEVEDGYTF. The CDR3 DNA sequence: TGCGCCAGCAGCTTGGAAGTGGAGGATGGCTACACCTTC. The whole variable domain, filled in from reference TRBV5-1 and TRBJ1-2, reads KAGVTQTPRYLIKTRGQQVTLSCSPISGHRSVSWYQQTPGQGLQFLFEYFSETQRNKGNFPGRFSGRQFSNSRSEMNVSTLELGDSALYLCASSLEVEDGYTFGSGTRLTVV.

The J gene is TRBJ2-7, the V gene TRBV2, with 8 bases aligning to TRBD1. Germline lookup yields CDR1 SNHLY and CDR2 FYNNEI. The CDR3 runs to 15 residues. The J segment lost 7 bases and the V segment lost 0 bases, leaving 8 bases of the junction unmatched. CDR3 nucleotides: TGTGCCAGCAGTGAAGCTCCACAGGGGGTCAGGGAGCAGTACTTC. It specifies CASSEAPQGVREQYF.

This chain joins TRBV10-2 and TRBJ2-3; 8 positions agree with TRBD2. CDR3 length: 14 amino acids. Germline CDR1 WSHSY, CDR2 SAAADI. The V gene end was trimmed by 5 bases and the J gene end by 6 bases; junction bases not matched to a gene: 7. CDR3 sequence: CASSRGGTSDTQYF. CDR3 DNA sequence: TGCGCCAGCAGTCGCGGGGGGACGTCCGATACGCAGTATTTT.

This chain links TRBV19 with TRBJ2-7; 8 positions match TRBD2. J lost 8 bases, V lost 9 bases, and 9 bases had no gene match. The CDR3 sequence is 12 residues long. Per germline, CDR1 LNHDA and CDR2 SQIVND (reference sequence). DNA for the CDR3: TGTGCCAGCAGTGCCGGGACTAGGAAGCAGTACTTC. It specifies CASSAGTRKQYF.

The rearrangement joins TRBV19 to TRBJ2-3, with D possibly being TRBD1 (5 bases). The CDR3 spans 14 residues. Trimming stripped 6 bases from V and 0 bases from J, with 10 bases between. The germline gives CDR1 LNHDA, CDR2 SQIVND (reference sequence). In nucleotides, the CDR3 is TGTGCCAGTAGGTGGCAGGGAAGCACAGATACGCAGTATTTT. Amino acids: CASRWQGSTDTQYF.

The genes are TRBV7-3 and TRBJ2-7, with 9 bases that match TRBD1. The CDR3 loop spans 15 amino acids. CDR1 is SGHTA, CDR2 FQGTGA, per germline. Trimming cost V 4 bases and J 7 bases; bases outside gene matches: 11. CDR3 amino acids: CASSSTGGFLGEQYF. The CDR3 DNA reads TGTGCCAGCAGCTCTACAGGGGGCTTCCTCGGGGAGCAGTACTTC.